A single sample is the source of the 18 T cell receptor beta chains below, sequenced in a study of blood T cell repertoires in COVID-19. Data came from immunoSEQ multiplex PCR; TCRdb stores just in-frame clones and leaves some out. Here the sample spans roughly 250,000 clones, approximately 91% being singletons. The sequencing input was PBMCs or T cells enriched from blood (not recorded which). These receptors were obtained from a woman aged 40 to 50 with acute COVID-19.

The chain joins TRBV28 to TRBJ2-7; D gene uncertain. V gave up 4 bases and J gave up 4 bases, with 14 bases separating them. In germline, CDR1 is MDHEN, CDR2 SYDVKM. The CDR3 runs 14 residues. The chain's CDR3 is CASSSPGPLYEQYF. In DNA form, the CDR3 reads TGTGCCAGCAGTTCACCGGGTCCCCTATACGAGCAGTACTTC.

The chain carries TRBV6-5 and TRBJ1-3, with 7 positions matching TRBD1. V lost 6 bases, J lost 4 bases, and 9 bases stayed unmatched. Germline CDR1 is MNHEY and CDR2 is SVGAGI. CDR3 length: 15 residues. In DNA form, the CDR3 reads TGTGCCAGCAGCCCAAAACAGGGGAGGGGAAACACCATATATTTT. Its protein product is CASSPKQGRGNTIYF.

V gene TRBV7-9 combines with J gene TRBJ1-2, with 7 bases matching TRBD1. With V trimmed by 3 bases and J by 3 bases, 1 base remained unmatched. The germline V gene has CDR1 SEHNR and CDR2 FQNEAQ (reference sequence). This CDR3 spans 13 amino acids. CDR3 sequence: CASSFQGDYGYTF. DNA of the CDR3: TGTGCCAGCAGCTTTCAGGGGGACTATGGCTACACCTTC.

This clone was detected once. The chain employs TRBV27 and TRBJ2-7; 11 bases are shared with TRBD2. V was clipped by 5 bases and J by 3 bases; unmatched bases: 6. The CDR3 totals 15 residues. Germline CDR1 MNHEY, CDR2 SMNVEV (reference sequence). The CDR3 region has the DNA TGTGCCAGCAGTGCTCTAGCGGGAGGAAACTACGAGCAGTACTTC. It codes for CASSALAGGNYEQYF.

The chain recombines TRBV12-3 or TRBV12-4 with TRBJ1-2; D ambiguous. The germline V and J ends were trimmed by 6 bases and 2 bases, with 4 bases remaining between them. The CDR3 contains 11 residues. CDR3 coding DNA: TGTGCCAGCAGAGAGAACTATGGCTACACCTTC. This encodes CASRENYGYTF.

The chain employs TRBV28 and TRBJ1-1; the D is unclear. This CDR3 has 15 amino acids. CDR1 MDHEN and CDR2 SYDVKM come from the germline V gene. Trimming stripped 7 bases from V and 4 bases from J, with 19 bases between. The CDR3 sequence: CASTVVSVEGTEAFF. The CDR3 coding sequence is TGTGCCAGCACCGTGGTGTCGGTTGAGGGCACTGAAGCTTTCTTT. The full variable domain, its missing parts supplied by reference TRBV28 and TRBJ1-1, is DVKVTQSSRYLVKRTGEKVFLECVQDMDHENMFWYRQDPGLGLRLIYFSYDVKMKEKGDIPEGYSVSREKKERFSLILESASTNQTSMYLCASTVVSVEGTEAFFGQGTRLTVV.

This chain links TRBV7-2 with TRBJ2-7, with 8 bases identical to TRBD1. Germline CDR1 and CDR2: SGHTA and FQGNSA. The J segment lost 2 bases and the V segment lost 5 bases, leaving 11 bases of the junction unmatched. CDR3 length: 16 amino acids. The CDR3 is CASSNDRGPRPYEQYF. DNA of the CDR3: TGTGCCAGCAGCAACGACAGGGGCCCACGACCCTACGAGCAGTACTTC.

J is TRBJ2-5 and V is TRBV7-9; TRBD2 matches at 9 bases. CDR1 is SEHNR, CDR2 FQNEAQ, per germline (reference sequence). The CDR3 has 17 amino acids. J lost 4 bases, V lost 0 bases, and 9 bases had no gene match. In DNA form, the CDR3 reads TGTGCCAGCAGCTTAGCGCGCGGGAGGGCCGGAGGAGAGACCCAGTACTTC. Residues: CASSLARGRAGGETQYF.

The gene calls are TRBV7-9 and TRBJ1-3; tentatively, D is TRBD1 (6 bases). Per the germline V gene, CDR1 is SEHNR and CDR2 is FQNEAQ (reference sequence). This CDR3 contains 14 residues. Trimming shortened V by 3 bases and J by 4 bases, and 10 bases separated the two germline ends. This CDR3 is CASSFPGQGNTIYF. The CDR3, as DNA: TGTGCCAGCAGCTTTCCGGGACAAGGAAACACCATATATTTT. Full variable domain (missing parts from reference TRBV7-9 and TRBJ1-3): DTGVSQNPRHKITKRGQNVTFRCDPISEHNRLYWYRQTLGQGPEFLTYFQNEAQLEKSRLLSDRFSAERPKGSFSTLEIQRTEQGDSAMYLCASSFPGQGNTIYFGEGSWLTVV.

The rearrangement links TRBV3-1 (or the pseudogene TRBV3-2) to TRBJ1-1, with D perhaps matching TRBD1 (5 bases). Germline V gene sequence: CDR1 LGHDT, CDR2 YNNKEL (reference sequence). This CDR3 is 14 amino acids long. V was trimmed by 6 bases and J by 4 bases, leaving 15 bases between them. The CDR3 bases are TGTGCCAGCAGACACCAAACAGGTGGCACTGAAGCTTTCTTT. Its protein is CASRHQTGGTEAFF.

The chain is built from TRBV4-1 and TRBJ2-2; 11 nucleotides match TRBD2. Germline CDR1 is MGHRA and CDR2 is YSYEKL. Trimming cost V 5 bases and J 6 bases; bases outside gene matches: 8. This CDR3 is 16 amino acids long. In DNA, the CDR3 is TGCGCCAGCAGCGTAATCATTAGCGGGGGGGCCGGGGAGCTGTTTTTT. Protein sequence: CASSVIISGGAGELFF.

This rearrangement joins TRBV3-1 (or the pseudogene TRBV3-2) to TRBJ2-5, with D possibly being TRBD2 (5 bases). The germline V gene encodes CDR1 LGHDT and CDR2 YNNKEL (reference sequence). The CDR3 is 15 amino acids. V was cut by 0 bases and J by 2 bases, with 10 bases left in between. The CDR3 reads CASSQDEGWQETQYF. The DNA of the CDR3 is TGTGCCAGCAGCCAAGACGAGGGTTGGCAAGAGACCCAGTACTTC.

In the case of this clone: Distinct nucleotide sequences in the sample also encode this CDR3. J is TRBJ2-2 and V is TRBV28; tentative D call: TRBD2 (6 bases). The germline V gene encodes CDR1 MDHEN and CDR2 SYDVKM. The V and J ends lost 6 bases and 5 bases respectively, with 13 bases between them. CDR3 length equals 14 residues. CDR3 sequence reads: CASRTGVDTGELFF. CDR3 DNA sequence: TGTGCCAGCAGAACGGGAGTGGATACCGGGGAGCTGTTTTTT. Drawing the rest from reference TRBV28 and TRBJ2-2, the complete variable domain is DVKVTQSSRYLVKRTGEKVFLECVQDMDHENMFWYRQDPGLGLRLIYFSYDVKMKEKGDIPEGYSVSREKKERFSLILESASTNQTSMYLCASRTGVDTGELFFGEGSRLTVL.

V is TRBV15 and J is TRBJ1-2; the D is unclear. Germline V gives CDR1 LNHNV, CDR2 YYDKDF (reference sequence). There are 11 residues in the CDR3. Trimming took 5 bases from V and 2 from J, leaving 3 bases between them. The CDR3 loop reads CATSGNYGYTF. Here the CDR3 DNA reads TGTGCCACCAGCGGCAACTATGGCTACACCTTC.

The V gene is TRBV27, the J gene TRBJ2-6; a possible D gene is TRBD1 (6 bases). Trimming removed 7 bases at V and 1 base at J, with 14 bases between. Germline V lookup: CDR1 MNHEY, CDR2 SMNVEV (reference sequence). The CDR3 has 16 residues. CDR3 sequence: CASKAQGGSGANVLTF. In DNA form, the CDR3 reads TGTGCCAGCAAAGCACAGGGCGGATCTGGGGCCAACGTCCTGACTTTC.

The chain uses TRBV28 and TRBJ1-6; D is undetermined. The germline CDR1 and CDR2 sequences are MDHEN and SYDVKM. Trimming shortened V by 6 bases and J by 11 bases, and 11 bases separated the two germline ends. The CDR3 spans 12 residues. CDR3 residues: CASSRRVTPLHF. CDR3 sequence (DNA): TGTGCCAGCAGCCGGCGGGTGACACCCCTCCACTTT.

DNA for the CDR3: TGTGCCAGCAGTTTCCTTCCGGGACAGAGGAACACTGAAGCTTTCTTT. It translates to CASSFLPGQRNTEAFF. This chain links TRBV27 with TRBJ1-1, with 7 bases aligning to TRBD1. The CDR3 has 16 residues. V was clipped by 3 bases and J by 1 base; unmatched bases: 8. The germline V gene has CDR1 MNHEY and CDR2 SMNVEV (reference sequence).

This clone was detected only once. The rearrangement links TRBV29-1 to TRBJ2-1; D perhaps matches TRBD2 (6 bases). V lost 4 bases, J lost 9 bases, and 7 bases lay in between. CDR3 size: 10 residues. The germline CDR1 and CDR2 sequences are SQVTM and ANQGSEA. The CDR3 protein is CSVVRGEQFF. Here the CDR3 DNA reads TGCAGCGTTGTGCGGGGTGAGCAGTTCTTC.